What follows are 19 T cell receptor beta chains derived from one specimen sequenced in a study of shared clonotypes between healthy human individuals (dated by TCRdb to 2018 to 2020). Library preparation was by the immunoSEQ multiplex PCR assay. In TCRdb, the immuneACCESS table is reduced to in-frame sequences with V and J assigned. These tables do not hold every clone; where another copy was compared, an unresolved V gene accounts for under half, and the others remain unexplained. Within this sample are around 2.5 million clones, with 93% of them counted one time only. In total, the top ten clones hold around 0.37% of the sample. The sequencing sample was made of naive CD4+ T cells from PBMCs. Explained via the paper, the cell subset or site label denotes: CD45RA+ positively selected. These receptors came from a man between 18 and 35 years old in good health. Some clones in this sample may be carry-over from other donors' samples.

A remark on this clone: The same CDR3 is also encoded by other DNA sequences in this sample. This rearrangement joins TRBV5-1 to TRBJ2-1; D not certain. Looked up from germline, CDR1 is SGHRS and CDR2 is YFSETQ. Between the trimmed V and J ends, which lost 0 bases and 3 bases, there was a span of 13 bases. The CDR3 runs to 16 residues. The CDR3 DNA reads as TGCGCCAGCAGCTTGGTATCCGGAGTGGGCTACAATGAGCAGTTCTTC. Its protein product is CASSLVSGVGYNEQFF.

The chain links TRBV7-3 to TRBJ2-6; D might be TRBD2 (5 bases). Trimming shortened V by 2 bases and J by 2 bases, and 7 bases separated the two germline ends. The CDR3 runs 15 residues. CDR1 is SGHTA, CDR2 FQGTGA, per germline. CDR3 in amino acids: CASSLLGAGANVLTF. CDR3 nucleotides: TGTGCCAGCAGCTTACTCGGGGCTGGGGCCAACGTCCTGACTTTC.

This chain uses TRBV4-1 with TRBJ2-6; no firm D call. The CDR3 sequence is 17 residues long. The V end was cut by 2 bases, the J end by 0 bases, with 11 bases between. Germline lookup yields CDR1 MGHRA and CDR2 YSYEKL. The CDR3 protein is CASSQLHTNSGANVLTF. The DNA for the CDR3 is TGCGCCAGCAGCCAATTGCACACCAACTCTGGGGCCAACGTCCTGACTTTC.

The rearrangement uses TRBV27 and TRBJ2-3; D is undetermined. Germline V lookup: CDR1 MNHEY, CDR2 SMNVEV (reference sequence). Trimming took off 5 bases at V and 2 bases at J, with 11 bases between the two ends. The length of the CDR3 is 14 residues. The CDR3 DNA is TGTGCCAGCAGTGAGCCGTCTTACACAGATACGCAGTATTTT. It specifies CASSEPSYTDTQYF.

CDR3 sequence reads: CASSPRTAKGWETQYF. The CDR3, as DNA: TGTGCCAGCAGCCCCCGGACGGCTAAGGGATGGGAGACCCAGTACTTC. J is TRBJ2-5 and V is TRBV25-1; D gene ambiguous. The CDR3 runs 16 residues. Germline assignment: CDR1 MGHDK and CDR2 SYGVNS. The V end lost 6 bases, the J end lost 5 bases, and 22 bases lay between the germline ends.

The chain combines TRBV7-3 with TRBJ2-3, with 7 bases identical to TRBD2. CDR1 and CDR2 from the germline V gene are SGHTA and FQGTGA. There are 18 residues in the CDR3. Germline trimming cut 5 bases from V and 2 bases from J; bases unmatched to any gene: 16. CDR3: CASSPLPGGSENTDTQYF. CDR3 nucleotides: TGTGCCAGCAGCCCCTTACCCGGCGGGAGCGAGAACACAGATACGCAGTATTTT.

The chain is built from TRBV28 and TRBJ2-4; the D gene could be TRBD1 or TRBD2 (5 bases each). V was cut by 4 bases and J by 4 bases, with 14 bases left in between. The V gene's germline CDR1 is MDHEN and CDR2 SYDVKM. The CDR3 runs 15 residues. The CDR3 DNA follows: TGTGCCAGCAGTTCGACCGGGACGGGGAAAAACATTCAGTACTTC. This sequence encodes CASSSTGTGKNIQYF.

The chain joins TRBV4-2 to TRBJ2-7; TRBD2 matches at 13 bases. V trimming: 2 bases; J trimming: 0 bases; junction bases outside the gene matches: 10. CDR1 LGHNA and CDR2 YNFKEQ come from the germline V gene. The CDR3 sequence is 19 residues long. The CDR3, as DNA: TGTGCCAGCAGCCAATCACTAGCGGGAGGGTGGAGTGGCTCCTACGAGCAGTACTTC. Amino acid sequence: CASSQSLAGGWSGSYEQYF.

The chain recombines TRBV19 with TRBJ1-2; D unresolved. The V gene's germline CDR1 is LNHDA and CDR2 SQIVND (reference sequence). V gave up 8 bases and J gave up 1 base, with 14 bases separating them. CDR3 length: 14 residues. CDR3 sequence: CASGASRGNYGYTF. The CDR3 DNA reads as TGTGCCAGTGGTGCGAGTCGGGGTAACTATGGCTACACCTTC.

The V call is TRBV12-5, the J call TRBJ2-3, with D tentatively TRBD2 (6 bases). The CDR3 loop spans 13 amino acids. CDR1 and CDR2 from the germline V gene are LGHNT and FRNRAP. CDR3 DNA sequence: TGTGCGAGTAGCGGTAGTCGTACCAATACGCAGTATTTT. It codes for CASSGSRTNTQYF.

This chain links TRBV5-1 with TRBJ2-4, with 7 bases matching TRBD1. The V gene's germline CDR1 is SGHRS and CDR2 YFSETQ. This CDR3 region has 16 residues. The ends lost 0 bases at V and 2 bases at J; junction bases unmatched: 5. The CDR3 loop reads CASSLASGGPKNIQYF. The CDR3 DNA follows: TGCGCCAGCAGCTTGGCCTCAGGGGGACCCAAAAACATTCAGTACTTC.

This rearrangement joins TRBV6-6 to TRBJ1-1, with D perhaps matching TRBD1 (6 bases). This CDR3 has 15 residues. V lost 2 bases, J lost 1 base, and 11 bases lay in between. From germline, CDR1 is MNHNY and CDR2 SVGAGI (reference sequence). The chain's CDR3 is CASSYVGGQNTEAFF. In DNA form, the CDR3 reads TGTGCCAGCAGTTACGTCGGGGGGCAGAACACTGAAGCTTTCTTT.

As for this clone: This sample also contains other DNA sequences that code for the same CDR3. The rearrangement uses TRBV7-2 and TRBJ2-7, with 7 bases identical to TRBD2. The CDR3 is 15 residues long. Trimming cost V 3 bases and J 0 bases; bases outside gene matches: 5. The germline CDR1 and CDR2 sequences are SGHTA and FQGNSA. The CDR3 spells CASSLEGGSSYEQYF. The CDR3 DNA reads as TGTGCCAGCAGCTTGGAAGGCGGGAGCTCCTACGAGCAGTACTTC.

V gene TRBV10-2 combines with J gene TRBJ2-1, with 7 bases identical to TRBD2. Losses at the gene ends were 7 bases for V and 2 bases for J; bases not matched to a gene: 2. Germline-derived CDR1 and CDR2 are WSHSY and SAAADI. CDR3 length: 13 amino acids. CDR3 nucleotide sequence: TGCGCCAGCAACGGACTAGCCTACAATGAGCAGTTCTTC. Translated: CASNGLAYNEQFF.

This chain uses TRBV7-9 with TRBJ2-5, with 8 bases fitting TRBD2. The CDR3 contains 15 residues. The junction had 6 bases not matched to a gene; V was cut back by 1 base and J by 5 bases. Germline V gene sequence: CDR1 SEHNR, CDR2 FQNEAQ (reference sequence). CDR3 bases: TGTGCCAGCAGCTTAGATGCGGGAGGCCCCGAGACCCAGTACTTC. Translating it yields CASSLDAGGPETQYF.

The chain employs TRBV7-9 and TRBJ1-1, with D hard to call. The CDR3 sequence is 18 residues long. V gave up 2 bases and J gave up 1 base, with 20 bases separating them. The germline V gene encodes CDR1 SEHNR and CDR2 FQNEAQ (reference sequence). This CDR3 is CASSLRAVSSGENTEAFF. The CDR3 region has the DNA TGTGCCAGCAGCTTAAGGGCAGTGTCCTCCGGGGAGAACACTGAAGCTTTCTTT. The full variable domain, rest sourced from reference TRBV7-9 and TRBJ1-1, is DTGVSQNPRHKITKRGQNVTFRCDPISEHNRLYWYRQTLGQGPEFLTYFQNEAQLEKSRLLSDRFSAERPKGSFSTLEIQRTEQGDSAMYLCASSLRAVSSGENTEAFFGQGTRLTVV.

The CDR3 sequence: CASRKGLQIAEQFF. The CDR3 coding sequence is TGTGCCAGCAGAAAAGGACTCCAGATAGCTGAGCAGTTCTTC. The chain links TRBV6-1 to TRBJ2-1; a possible D gene is TRBD2 (5 bases). Germline CDR1 is MNHNS and CDR2 is SASEGT. V was pared by 6 bases and J by 9 bases, with 18 bases between. This CDR3 has 14 amino acids.

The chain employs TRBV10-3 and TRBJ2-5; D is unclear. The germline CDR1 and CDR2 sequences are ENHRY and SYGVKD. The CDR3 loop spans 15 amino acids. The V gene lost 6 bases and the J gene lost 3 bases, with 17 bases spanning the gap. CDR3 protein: CAISQHALLEETQYF. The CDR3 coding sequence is TGTGCCATCAGCCAGCACGCTTTACTTGAAGAGACCCAGTACTTC.

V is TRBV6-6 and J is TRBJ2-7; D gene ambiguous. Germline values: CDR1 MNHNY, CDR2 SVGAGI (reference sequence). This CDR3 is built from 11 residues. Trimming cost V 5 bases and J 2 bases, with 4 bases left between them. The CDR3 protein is CASSQTYEQYF. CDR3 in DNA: TGTGCCAGCAGTCAAACCTACGAGCAGTACTTC.